This TCR beta chain was retrieved from a study of T-cell reconstitution after alpha-beta-depleted transplantation in children. TCRbeta library construction was performed incorporating unique molecular identifiers. MiXCR, run by TCRdb on the PCR reads, gives a single entry per CDR3 protein. This table has around 250,000 distinct CDR3 sequences, more than 20% appearing once. The sequence derives from a girl aged 2 to 10 with Fanconi anemia, due to receive a stem cell transplant. Specimen: PBMCs, collected before TCRalphabeta/CD19-depleted stem cell transplant.

For the CDR3, the DNA is TGCAGCGTTGGGTATAGCAGTAGCACAGATACGCAGTATTTT. Translation gives CSVGYSSSTDTQYF. The genes are TRBV29-1 and TRBJ2-3, with D uncertain. The germline gives CDR1 SQVTM, CDR2 ANQGSEA. This CDR3 spans 14 amino acids. With 4 bases removed from V and 0 bases from J, the gap between germline ends came to 11 bases.